Here is one T cell receptor beta chain with its context. No antigen is known for it. These data are taken from a study of shared clonotypes between healthy human individuals. Findings of the study overall: Depth was large, yet rarefaction showed that sorted-subset sequencing was incomplete. Only a few donors were included, so the genetic and exposure-history diversity represented was limited. A few donors showed sharing of around 5% of naive CD4 clonotypes.

Using roughly 200 ng DNA, approximately 30,000 T cell genomes, the sorted-subset replicate PCRs were run. The protocol was immunoSEQ multiplex PCR, while the TCRdb copy is restricted to in-frame clones and leaves out a portion. The data hold 2 million to 3 million clones, with roughly 93% observed a single time. The source material was naive CD4+ T cells from PBMCs. Subset of the sample: CD45RA+ positively selected. The origin of this receptor is a man aged 18 to 30 in good health. Some clones in this sample may be carry-over from other donors' samples.

The CDR3 sequence is CASSGTLTGYSGNTIYF. Here the CDR3 DNA reads TGTGCCAGCAGCGGAACTCTGACAGGGTACTCTGGAAACACCATATATTTT. The rearrangement links TRBV9 to TRBJ1-3, with TRBD1 matching over 7 bases. J was trimmed by 0 bases and V by 3 bases; bases with no gene match: 9. This CDR3 is 17 amino acids long. Germline lookup yields CDR1 SGDLS and CDR2 YYNGEE.